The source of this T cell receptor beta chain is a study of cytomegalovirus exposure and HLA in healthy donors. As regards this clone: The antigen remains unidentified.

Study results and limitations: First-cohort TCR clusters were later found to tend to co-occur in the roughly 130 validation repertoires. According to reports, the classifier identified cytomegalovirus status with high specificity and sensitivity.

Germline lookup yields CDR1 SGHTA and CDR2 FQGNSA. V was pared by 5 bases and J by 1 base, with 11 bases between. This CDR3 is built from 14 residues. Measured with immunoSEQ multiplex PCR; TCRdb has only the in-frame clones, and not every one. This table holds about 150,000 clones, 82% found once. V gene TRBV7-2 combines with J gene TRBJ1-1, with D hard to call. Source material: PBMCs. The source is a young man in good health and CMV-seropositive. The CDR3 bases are TGTGCCAGCAGCAAGCAACAGACGAACACTGAAGCTTTCTTT. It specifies CASSKQQTNTEAFF.